The text below deals with one TCR beta chain. This clonotype was recorded a few times. Its target antigen remains unknown. One base away there is no much larger clone; base qualities are not given. The sample belongs to a study of blood T cells in healthy people across ages (dated by TCRdb to the mid-2010s). Describing the broader study: In model experiments, template switching captured about one uniquely barcoded TCR beta cDNA molecule for every two T cells. Using deep sequencing normalized with unique cDNA molecular identifiers, the study measured how TCR beta repertoire diversity changes with age. The donors were divided into four age groups: young (average around 17 years), middle-aged (roughly 42), aged (roughly 60) and long-lived (more than 75). Using the same blood draw, the study looked at two additional independent replicas of 1 million unique cDNA reads for two donors, one aged 18 to 30 and the other aged 80 or older.

The library was built by means of 5' RACE. The reads were generated on an Illumina HiSeq 2500. A second PCR of roughly 6 to 12 cycles was performed with a sample-barcoded 5' primer and a J-beta primer mix. A template-switch 5' adaptor carrying 12 random nucleotides introduced a unique molecular identifier onto each TCR beta cDNA molecule. At least 3 million CDR3-containing paired-end reads were obtained from each sample. The Mint cDNA synthesis kit, primed by a TRBC-specific oligonucleotide, was used to synthesize first-strand cDNA from all RNA. Following uracil-DNA glycosylase treatment, all cDNA underwent a first 18-cycle PCR with the universal primers M1SS and BC2_uni_R. In the original analysis: Normalization of each sample was performed by random selection of 1 million high-quality reads, each carrying a distinct molecular identifier. Reads with shared molecular identifiers were discarded instead of being binned into consensus sequences. MiTCR, run with a Q25 quality threshold and the strictest error-elimination algorithm, handled CDR3 identification, clonotype clustering and error correction. A nonparametric unseen species model with Euler transformation was used to estimate a lower bound on total TCR beta diversity. TCRdb applied fastp at Q25 and MiXCR to the public reads, then kept only in-frame beta chains. All rows with the same CDR3 protein become a single entry with the most common DNA and genes. For this entry, the V and J calls and clone size follow TCRdb and not the study's own pipeline. The sample table shows about 800,000 distinct CDR3 sequences, and approximately 25% are seen once. Jointly, the top ten make up approximately 4% of the sample.

The 40 or so donors, aged 6 to 90 years, were systemically healthy Caucasian individuals from Russia. Around 10 milliliters of peripheral blood were drawn from each donor into EDTA-treated Vacutainer tubes. PBMCs were isolated by Ficoll-Paque density-gradient centrifugation, with at least 6.5 million obtained per sample. Trizol reagent was used to extract total RNA from PBMCs, with at least 5 micrograms per sample. The percentages of naive CD45RAhigh/CD27high T cells were determined by flow cytometry on a PBMC aliquot from every donor. Study-wide findings and limitations: Observed TCR beta diversity per million T cells fell roughly linearly with age, and a significant reduction was already apparent by age around 40. Total diversity estimates from one million sequenced T cells were considered lower bounds and underestimates. Because donor CMV infection status was unknown, age-related changes in expanded clonotypes were potentially confounded. Bulk unsorted PBMC profiling prevented conclusive comparison of naive and antigen-experienced compartments. Compared with the aged group, more naive CD4+ T cells, fewer expanded clones and increased TCR diversity were shown by the long-lived group, suggesting age selection. Observed TCR beta diversity correlated strongly with the percentage of naive T cells measured by flow cytometry.

In addition, the sample was reused for a study of T cells of mothers and their children. The second investigation adds: Nine systemically healthy Caucasian individuals served as donors, namely three mothers together with their six children. cDNA synthesis used all of the extracted RNA, with roughly 1.5 ug of RNA in each 15 ul reaction. Sample barcodes and 2-4 random nucleotides were added via the M1S primer in the second PCR. Over 8.5 million TCR beta CDR3 reads were obtained for each mother, and about 3 million reads were obtained for each child. Thymic selection similarly shapes TCR recombination output in related and unrelated pairs, with minor effect from inherited differences. Related mother-child pairs always showed normalized repertoire overlap that was slightly higher than in unrelated mother-child pairs, though the difference was never significant. No persistent microchimeric T cell clones were detected, at a sensitivity of approximately 90 clones per million clonotypes. In the study, deep NGS was used to compare the TCR beta repertoires of mothers and children, and features distinguishing related mother-child pairs from unrelated individuals were sought. On average, the children were approximately 11 +/- 4 years old, while the mothers were roughly 40 +/- 4 years old. Libraries were sequenced on Illumina HiSeq 2000 with 100+100 nt paired-end reads after adapter ligation with NEBNext reagents. To prevent cross-contamination, the mother and child libraries were prepared one month apart and sequenced in separate runs. Each donor had between about 450,000 and 2,300,000 distinct TCR beta clonotypes identified. Naive TCR beta clonotypes were estimated from low-frequency clonotypes matched to each donor's FACS-determined naive share, without sorting.

The source of this sequence is a boy aged 10-17 years in good health. The sample comprised blood.

The DNA is as follows: TGTGCCAGCAGCTTCCAGACTAGCGGAGGAGAGACCCAGTACTTC. Its protein is CASSFQTSGGETQYF. Recombination joined TRBV7-2 with TRBJ2-5; 9 middle bases align to TRBD2. Looking up the germline V gene yields CDR1 SGHTA and CDR2 FQGNSA. There are 15 amino acids in the CDR3, from cysteine to phenylalanine inclusive. The sequence is cut down to CDR3 DNA, 45 bases in frame from base 1. V trim: 3 bases; J trim: 4 bases; unmatched bases: 6.